The rows below give T cell receptor beta chains drawn from one sample of a study of T cells in Graves' hyperthyroidism and ophthalmopathy. TCRdb reanalysed the multiplex PCR reads using MiXCR and keeps one entry per CDR3 protein. The repertoire holds 250,000 to 350,000 distinct CDR3 sequences, with about a sixth as singletons. Sequences were obtained from blood. The receptor source for this set is a woman aged 60-75 years with Graves' ophthalmopathy. CDR3s include the opening cysteine and the closing phenylalanine or tryptophan. Each record gives: D gene, clone size, V gene, J gene, CDR3 DNA, CDR3 protein. A D gene is named only where the DNA matches it firmly. Size is stated for part of the rows, as once, few or many counts, or as a class when the clone is expanded.

D gene: TRBD2
clone size: few
V gene: TRBV20-1
J gene: TRBJ2-3
CDR3 DNA: TGCAGGCTAGCGGGAGCCGTCCTTACAGATACGCAGTATTTT
CDR3 protein: CRLAGAVLTDTQYF

D gene: TRBD1
clone size: many
V gene: TRBV7-2
J gene: TRBJ1-6
CDR3 DNA: TGTGCCAGCAGCTTTTCGGTCGGGACAGTCAATTCACCCCTCCACTTT
CDR3 protein: CASSFSVGTVNSPLHF

D gene: .
clone size: .
V gene: TRBV20-1
J gene: TRBJ1-1
CDR3 DNA: TGCAGTGCTAGAAAACAGGGAGGTGAAGCTTTCTTT
CDR3 protein: CSARKQGGEAFF

D gene: .
clone size: many
V gene: TRBV7-8
J gene: TRBJ1-2
CDR3 DNA: TGTGCCAGCAGCTTAGGACAGTCGGTGCCCGTGGGCTACACCTTC
CDR3 protein: CASSLGQSVPVGYTF

D gene: TRBD1
clone size: .
V gene: TRBV20-1
J gene: TRBJ2-5
CDR3 DNA: TGCAGTGCCCGGATGGGACAGGGCCAAGAGACCCAGTACTTC
CDR3 protein: CSARMGQGQETQYF

D gene: TRBD2
clone size: .
V gene: TRBV12-5
J gene: TRBJ2-5
CDR3 DNA: TGTGCTAGTGGTTTGGTACTAGCGGGGCCGCAAGAGACCCAGTACTTC
CDR3 protein: CASGLVLAGPQETQYF

D gene: TRBD1
clone size: .
V gene: TRBV28
J gene: TRBJ1-4
CDR3 DNA: TGTGCCAGCAGTTTAAACAGGGGAAAACTGTTTTTT
CDR3 protein: CASSLNRGKLFF

D gene: TRBD2
clone size: many
V gene: TRBV20-1
J gene: TRBJ2-5
CDR3 DNA: TGCAGTGCTATCGACGGACTAGCGGGAGTCGGGACCCAGTACTTC
CDR3 protein: CSAIDGLAGVGTQYF

D gene: .
clone size: many
V gene: TRBV7-8
J gene: TRBJ2-3
CDR3 DNA: TGTGCCAGCAGCTTAGGTTGGGGGAGTAGAAGATACGCAGATACGCAGTATTTT
CDR3 protein: CASSLGWGSRRYADTQYF

D gene: TRBD1
clone size: many
V gene: TRBV24-1
J gene: TRBJ1-5
CDR3 DNA: TGTGCCACCAGTGACGCCGGGACAGGGGAGGGCAATCAGCCCCAGCATTTT
CDR3 protein: CATSDAGTGEGNQPQHF

D gene: .
clone size: .
V gene: TRBV12-5
J gene: TRBJ1-1
CDR3 DNA: TGTGCTAGTGGTTTGGTATCTCCCCCCCAATGGGACACTGAAGCTTTCTTT
CDR3 protein: CASGLVSPPQWDTEAFF

D gene: .
clone size: .
V gene: TRBV12-5
J gene: TRBJ2-1
CDR3 DNA: TGTGCTAGTGGTTTGGTCGACGAGCAGTTCTTC
CDR3 protein: CASGLVDEQFF

D gene: .
clone size: many
V gene: TRBV5-8
J gene: TRBJ1-6
CDR3 DNA: TGTGCCAGCGGTTTCAACCAGGGATCCTATAATTCACCCCTCCACTTT
CDR3 protein: CASGFNQGSYNSPLHF

D gene: TRBD1
clone size: .
V gene: TRBV7-9
J gene: TRBJ2-2
CDR3 DNA: TGTGCCAGCAGCTTAGTTACAGGGGCCGGGGAGCTGTTTTTT
CDR3 protein: CASSLVTGAGELFF

D gene: .
clone size: once
V gene: TRBV5-5
J gene: TRBJ1-2
CDR3 DNA: TGTGCCAGCAGCCCCGACAGGTTCCATGGCTACACCTTC
CDR3 protein: CASSPDRFHGYTF

D gene: .
clone size: many
V gene: TRBV6-2/TRBV6-3
J gene: TRBJ2-3
CDR3 DNA: TGTGCCAGCAGCCAACAGGGATTGAGGACAGATACGCAGTATTTT
CDR3 protein: CASSQQGLRTDTQYF

D gene: TRBD1
clone size: many
V gene: TRBV29-1
J gene: TRBJ2-1
CDR3 DNA: TGCAGCGTCCACATCCGGGACAGGAACAATGAGCAGTTCTTC
CDR3 protein: CSVHIRDRNNEQFF

D gene: .
clone size: many
V gene: TRBV11-2
J gene: TRBJ2-4
CDR3 DNA: TGTGCCAGCAGATTAACGGGGGGCGATAGAAACATTCAGTACTTC
CDR3 protein: CASRLTGGDRNIQYF

D gene: TRBD1
clone size: .
V gene: TRBV27
J gene: TRBJ1-2
CDR3 DNA: TGTGCCGGAGGGGGCCCTAACTATGGCTACACCTTC
CDR3 protein: CAGGGPNYGYTF

D gene: TRBD1
clone size: .
V gene: TRBV30
J gene: TRBJ2-7
CDR3 DNA: TGTGCCATGGAGAAGGACAGGGGTAGGTACGAGCAGTACTTC
CDR3 protein: CAMEKDRGRYEQYF

D gene: TRBD1
clone size: .
V gene: TRBV6-5
J gene: TRBJ1-1
CDR3 DNA: TGTGCCAGCAGTTACGGGACAGGGGGCAGAATCGCTGAAGCTTTCTTT
CDR3 protein: CASSYGTGGRIAEAFF

D gene: .
clone size: .
V gene: TRBV5-1
J gene: TRBJ1-3
CDR3 DNA: TGCGCCAGCAGCTTGGCTGGGGCGAGCTCTGGAAACACCATATATTTT
CDR3 protein: CASSLAGASSGNTIYF

D gene: .
clone size: many
V gene: TRBV12-3/TRBV12-4
J gene: TRBJ1-2
CDR3 DNA: TGTGCCAGCAGTTTGAGTGGGGCTAGGCATCATGGCTACACCTTC
CDR3 protein: CASSLSGARHHGYTF

D gene: .
clone size: many
V gene: TRBV2
J gene: TRBJ1-2
CDR3 DNA: TGTGCCAGCATGAGACCGGCGGGCTACACCTTC
CDR3 protein: CASMRPAGYTF

D gene: .
clone size: many
V gene: TRBV4-3
J gene: TRBJ2-5
CDR3 DNA: TGCGCCAGCAGCCAAGATCCGACAAGTCGCCAAGAGACCCAGTACTTC
CDR3 protein: CASSQDPTSRQETQYF

D gene: .
clone size: many
V gene: TRBV12-3/TRBV12-4
J gene: TRBJ1-6
CDR3 DNA: TGTGCCAGCAGTCTACAGGGATCCTCACCCCTCCACTTT
CDR3 protein: CASSLQGSSPLHF

D gene: TRBD1
clone size: many
V gene: TRBV6-1
J gene: TRBJ2-7
CDR3 DNA: TGTGCCAGCAGAGACGGACAGGGGACCCCTATCGAGCAGTACTTC
CDR3 protein: CASRDGQGTPIEQYF

D gene: .
clone size: few
V gene: TRBV6-1
J gene: TRBJ1-6
CDR3 DNA: TGTGCCAGCAGTGCCCGGCAGGGGCAGGATTCACCCCTCCACTTT
CDR3 protein: CASSARQGQDSPLHF

D gene: .
clone size: .
V gene: TRBV9
J gene: TRBJ1-1
CDR3 DNA: TGTGCCAGCAGCGTAGAGGGCGTTAGCGCTGAAGCTTTCTTT
CDR3 protein: CASSVEGVSAEAFF

D gene: .
clone size: .
V gene: TRBV20-1
J gene: TRBJ2-3
CDR3 DNA: TGCAGTGCCAGAGGGACCACTCGGGATACGCAGTATTTT
CDR3 protein: CSARGTTRDTQYF

D gene: TRBD1
clone size: many
V gene: TRBV11-3
J gene: TRBJ2-3
CDR3 DNA: TGTGCCAGCAGCCTCCGACAGGGGAACACAGATACGCAGTATTTT
CDR3 protein: CASSLRQGNTDTQYF

D gene: TRBD1
clone size: many
V gene: TRBV5-1
J gene: TRBJ1-1
CDR3 DNA: TGCGCCAGCAGCTTGACAGGGGGCAACACTGAAGCTTTCTTT
CDR3 protein: CASSLTGGNTEAFF

D gene: .
clone size: few
V gene: TRBV5-6
J gene: TRBJ2-2
CDR3 DNA: TGTGCCAGCAGCCGGACAGTTAACACCGGGGAGCTGTTTTTT
CDR3 protein: CASSRTVNTGELFF

D gene: .
clone size: many
V gene: TRBV27
J gene: TRBJ1-5
CDR3 DNA: TGTGCCAGCAGTTTTAGATGGTTAGGGGGCAATCAGCCCCAGCATTTT
CDR3 protein: CASSFRWLGGNQPQHF

D gene: .
clone size: many
V gene: TRBV24-1
J gene: TRBJ2-3
CDR3 DNA: TGTGCCACCAGTGGTCGATCAGAGCCCACAGATACGCAGTATTTT
CDR3 protein: CATSGRSEPTDTQYF

D gene: .
clone size: .
V gene: TRBV7-6
J gene: TRBJ2-1
CDR3 DNA: TGTGCCAGCAGCGCGTGGGGGACGATCGCGTACAATGAGCAGTTCTTC
CDR3 protein: CASSAWGTIAYNEQFF

D gene: .
clone size: .
V gene: TRBV6-9
J gene: TRBJ2-5
CDR3 DNA: TGTGCCAGCAGTTCAGCCCTCCGTCTCCAAGAGACCCAGTACTTC
CDR3 protein: CASSSALRLQETQYF

D gene: .
clone size: .
V gene: TRBV4-3
J gene: TRBJ1-2
CDR3 DNA: TGCGCCAGCAGCCAAGCCCAGGGCACCGGTGGCTACACCTTC
CDR3 protein: CASSQAQGTGGYTF

D gene: .
clone size: .
V gene: TRBV20-1
J gene: TRBJ2-7
CDR3 DNA: TGCAGTGCCGCTAATGCGGGGCAGTCCTACGAGCAGTACTTC
CDR3 protein: CSAANAGQSYEQYF

D gene: .
clone size: many
V gene: TRBV7-2
J gene: TRBJ2-5
CDR3 DNA: TGTGCCAGCAGCCCTCTTACCTTAGCGGAGGGTTTTCAAGAGACCCAGTACTTC
CDR3 protein: CASSPLTLAEGFQETQYF

D gene: .
clone size: .
V gene: TRBV11-3
J gene: TRBJ2-1
CDR3 DNA: TGTGCCAGCAGCTGCCCAAACCTCGGACAAGACAACAATGAGCAGTTCTTC
CDR3 protein: CASSCPNLGQDNNEQFF

D gene: TRBD1
clone size: many
V gene: TRBV6-1
J gene: TRBJ1-5
CDR3 DNA: TGTGCCAGCAGTTCAGGGACAGGGCATCCACTCCAGCATTTT
CDR3 protein: CASSSGTGHPLQHF

D gene: TRBD1
clone size: .
V gene: TRBV6-2/TRBV6-3
J gene: TRBJ1-2
CDR3 DNA: TGTGCCAGCATCCTCCAGGGACAGGGGGCGAGCGGCTACACCTTC
CDR3 protein: CASILQGQGASGYTF

D gene: .
clone size: few
V gene: TRBV10-1
J gene: TRBJ2-7
CDR3 DNA: TGCGCCAGCAGTAGACTCGTAGGGTACGAGCAGTACTTC
CDR3 protein: CASSRLVGYEQYF

D gene: TRBD1
clone size: .
V gene: TRBV4-1
J gene: TRBJ1-4
CDR3 DNA: TGCGCCAGCAGCCAACAAGGACAGGGGGTGTCAAACCTGTTTTTT
CDR3 protein: CASSQQGQGVSNLFF

D gene: .
clone size: many
V gene: TRBV11-2
J gene: TRBJ2-1
CDR3 DNA: TGTGCCAGCAGCCGCTCACCTGAGCAGTTCTTC
CDR3 protein: CASSRSPEQFF

D gene: TRBD1
clone size: few
V gene: TRBV5-6
J gene: TRBJ1-1
CDR3 DNA: TGTGCCAGCAGCTTGCATAGACAGGGGGAAAGGGGGAGTGGGGCTTTCTTT
CDR3 protein: CASSLHRQGERGSGAFF

D gene: .
clone size: many
V gene: TRBV20-1
J gene: TRBJ1-2
CDR3 DNA: TGCAGTGCCACGGACAATAACTATGGCTACACCTTC
CDR3 protein: CSATDNNYGYTF

D gene: .
clone size: many
V gene: TRBV5-8
J gene: TRBJ1-2
CDR3 DNA: TGTGCCAGCAGCTTGAAGGAATATGGCTACACCTTC
CDR3 protein: CASSLKEYGYTF

D gene: .
clone size: few
V gene: TRBV5-8
J gene: TRBJ2-3
CDR3 DNA: TGTGCCAGCAGAACCGGAGGGGTTCATCCCACAGATACGCAGTATTTT
CDR3 protein: CASRTGGVHPTDTQYF

D gene: .
clone size: .
V gene: TRBV6-2/TRBV6-3
J gene: TRBJ2-3
CDR3 DNA: TGTGCCAGCAGTCGCCATGGGAACACAGATACGCAGTATTTT
CDR3 protein: CASSRHGNTDTQYF

D gene: .
clone size: many
V gene: TRBV3-1
J gene: TRBJ2-1
CDR3 DNA: TGTGCCAGCAGCCAGCCCAATCTAGCAGATGAGCAGTTCTTC
CDR3 protein: CASSQPNLADEQFF

D gene: TRBD2
clone size: .
V gene: TRBV7-2
J gene: TRBJ2-1
CDR3 DNA: TGTGCCAGCAGCTTAACTAGCGGGCACTCCTACAATGAGCAGTTCTTC
CDR3 protein: CASSLTSGHSYNEQFF

D gene: TRBD1
clone size: many
V gene: TRBV7-8
J gene: TRBJ2-5
CDR3 DNA: TGTGCCAGCAGCCCCTCATTGGACAGGGGAGAGACCCAGTACTTC
CDR3 protein: CASSPSLDRGETQYF

D gene: .
clone size: .
V gene: TRBV20-1
J gene: TRBJ2-1
CDR3 DNA: TGCAGTGCTAGAGATGGGAGCACGGGAGCCCCACCCCAGTTCTTC
CDR3 protein: CSARDGSTGAPPQFF

D gene: TRBD1
clone size: many
V gene: TRBV12-3/TRBV12-4
J gene: TRBJ2-3
CDR3 DNA: TGTGCCAGCAGTTCCATGACAGGGTTCACAGATACGCAGTATTTT
CDR3 protein: CASSSMTGFTDTQYF

D gene: TRBD1
clone size: many
V gene: TRBV9
J gene: TRBJ1-2
CDR3 DNA: TGTGCCAGCAGCGTAGCCGGGACAGGGGGCTATGGCTACACCTTC
CDR3 protein: CASSVAGTGGYGYTF

D gene: .
clone size: many
V gene: TRBV20-1
J gene: TRBJ1-2
CDR3 DNA: TGCAGTGCGCCCCCCGCGGAGTGGACCTATGGCTACACCTTC
CDR3 protein: CSAPPAEWTYGYTF

D gene: .
clone size: few
V gene: TRBV7-3
J gene: TRBJ2-1
CDR3 DNA: TGTGCCAGCAGCTTAGCCGTGGGGATTGAGCAGTTCTTC
CDR3 protein: CASSLAVGIEQFF

D gene: TRBD2
clone size: few
V gene: TRBV20-1
J gene: TRBJ2-2
CDR3 DNA: TGCAGTGCTAGAGATAGGAGACTAGCGGGAGTCCTCGGGGAGCTGTTTTTT
CDR3 protein: CSARDRRLAGVLGELFF